The clone carrying this T cell receptor beta chain occurred a few times. The antigen is not known. This record belongs to a study of T-cell reconstitution after alpha-beta-depleted transplantation in children. Study results and limitations: Day-60 TCRbeta diversity that was high in some patients was derived from surviving recipient T cells and thymic progenitors. After transplant, at about two months, alpha-beta T cells were reportedly derived from several hundred expanded graft clones. Among T cells one year after transplant, newly produced cells accounted for most counts and diversity.

For TCRbeta, the library was prepared with unique molecular identifiers. Using its own MiXCR run on the PCR reads, TCRdb lists one record per CDR3 protein. The repertoire holds some 300,000 distinct CDR3 sequences, with roughly 9.1% as singletons. CDR1 LGHDT and CDR2 YNNKEL come from the germline V gene (reference sequence). The length of the CDR3 is 14 residues. With 4 bases removed from V and 14 bases from J, the gap between germline ends came to 20 bases. The sample consisted of PBMCs, taken before TCRalphabeta/CD19-depleted stem cell transplant. The sequence derives from a boy under two years old with acute myeloid leukemia, due to receive a stem cell transplant. The genes are TRBV3-1 and TRBJ1-4; D uncertain. CDR3 in DNA: TGTGCCAGCAGCCCTCGGACGCCCTTCAATTCGCTGTTTTTT. It yields the protein CASSPRTPFNSLFF.